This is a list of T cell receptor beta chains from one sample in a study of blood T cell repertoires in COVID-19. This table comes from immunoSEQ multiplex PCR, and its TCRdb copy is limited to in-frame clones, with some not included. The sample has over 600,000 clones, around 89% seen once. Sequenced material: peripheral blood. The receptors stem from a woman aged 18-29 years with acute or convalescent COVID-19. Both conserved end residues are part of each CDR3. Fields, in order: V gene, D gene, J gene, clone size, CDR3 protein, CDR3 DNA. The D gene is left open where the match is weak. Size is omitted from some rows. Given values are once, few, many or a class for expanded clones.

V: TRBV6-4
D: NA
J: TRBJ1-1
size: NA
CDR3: CASSDYPVEVFTEAFF
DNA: TGTGCCAGCAGTGACTACCCCGTGGAGGTTTTCACTGAAGCTTTCTTT

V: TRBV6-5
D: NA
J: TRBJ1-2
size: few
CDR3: CASSYSGTSGYTF
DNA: TGTGCCAGCAGTTACTCTGGGACAAGTGGCTACACCTTC

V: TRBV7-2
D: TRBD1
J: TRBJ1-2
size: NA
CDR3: CASSSNRGNYGYTF
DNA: TGTGCCAGCAGCTCAAACAGGGGAAACTATGGCTACACCTTC

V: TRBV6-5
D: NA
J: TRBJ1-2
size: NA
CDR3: CASSYRRGVRGYTF
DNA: TGTGCCAGCAGTTACCGTCGGGGGGTTCGTGGCTACACCTTC

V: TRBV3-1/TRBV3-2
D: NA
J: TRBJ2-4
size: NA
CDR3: CASSQGTVQNIQYF
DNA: TGTGCCAGCAGCCAAGGGACAGTACAAAACATTCAGTACTTC

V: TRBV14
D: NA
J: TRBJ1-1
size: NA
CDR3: CASSQSPLVNTEAFF
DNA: TGTGCCAGCAGCCAAAGTCCACTTGTGAACACTGAAGCTTTCTTT

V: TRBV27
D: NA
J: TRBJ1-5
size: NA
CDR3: CASSLRSGNQPQHF
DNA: TGTGCCAGCAGTTTAAGGTCGGGGAATCAGCCCCAGCATTTT

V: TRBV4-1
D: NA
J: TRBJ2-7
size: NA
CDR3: CASSFRDNPGYEQYF
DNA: TGCGCCAGCAGCTTTCGGGATAACCCGGGTTACGAGCAGTACTTC

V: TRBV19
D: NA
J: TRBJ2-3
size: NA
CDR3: CASNVGAATDTQYF
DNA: TGTGCCAGTAATGTAGGAGCGGCCACAGATACGCAGTATTTT

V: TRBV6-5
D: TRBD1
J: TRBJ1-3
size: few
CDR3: CASKRTGTGNTIYF
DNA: TGTGCCAGCAAACGGACAGGGACTGGAAACACCATATATTTT

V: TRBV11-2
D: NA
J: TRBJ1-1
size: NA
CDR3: CASSLDEYRQGAFF
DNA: TGTGCCAGCAGCTTAGATGAGTACCGCCAGGGGGCTTTCTTT

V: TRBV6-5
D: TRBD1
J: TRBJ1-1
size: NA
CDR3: CASRTGGGNTEAFF
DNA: TGTGCCAGTCGGACAGGGGGCGGGAACACTGAAGCTTTCTTT

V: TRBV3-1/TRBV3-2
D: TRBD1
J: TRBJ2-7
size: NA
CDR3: CASSQDPGQGRRGIREQYF
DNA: TGTGCCAGCAGCCAAGACCCGGGACAGGGGAGGCGGGGGATTCGCGAGCAGTACTTC

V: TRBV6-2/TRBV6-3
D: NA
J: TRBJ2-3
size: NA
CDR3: CASSSGETDTQYF
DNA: TGTGCCAGCAGTTCGGGGGAAACAGATACGCAGTATTTT

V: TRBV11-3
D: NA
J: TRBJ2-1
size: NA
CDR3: CASSLGGLSSYNEQFF
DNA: TGTGCCAGCAGCTTAGGAGGACTAAGCTCCTACAATGAGCAGTTCTTC

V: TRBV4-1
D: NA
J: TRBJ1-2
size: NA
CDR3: CASSQVDGYTF
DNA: TGCGCCAGCAGCCAAGTAGATGGCTACACCTTC

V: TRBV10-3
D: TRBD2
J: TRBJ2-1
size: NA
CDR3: CASRTSGGPDSYNEQFF
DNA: TGTGCCTCGCGGACTAGCGGGGGGCCGGACTCCTACAATGAGCAGTTCTTC

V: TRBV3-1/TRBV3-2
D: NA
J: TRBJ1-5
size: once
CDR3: CASSPPRRPSNQPQHF
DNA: TGTGCCAGCAGCCCCCCTCGGAGACCAAGCAATCAGCCCCAGCATTTT

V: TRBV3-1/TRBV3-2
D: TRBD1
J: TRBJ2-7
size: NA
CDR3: CASGWTGGYEQYF
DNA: TGTGCCAGCGGATGGACAGGGGGTTACGAGCAGTACTTC

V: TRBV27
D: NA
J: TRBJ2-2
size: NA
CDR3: CASSFGSYTGELFF
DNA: TGTGCCAGCAGTTTTGGTAGCTATACCGGGGAGCTGTTTTTT

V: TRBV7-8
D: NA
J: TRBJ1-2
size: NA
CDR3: CASSRTERIQGPNYGYTF
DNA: TGTGCCAGCAGCCGGACAGAGAGAATACAGGGTCCTAACTATGGCTACACCTTC

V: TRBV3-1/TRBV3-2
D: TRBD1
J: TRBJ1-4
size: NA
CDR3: CASSPPGQGMGKLFF
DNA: TGTGCCAGCAGCCCACCGGGACAGGGTATGGGAAAACTGTTTTTT

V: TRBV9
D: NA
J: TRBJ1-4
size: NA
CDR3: CASSETGGNEKLFF
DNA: TGTGCCAGCAGCGAGACAGGCGGTAATGAAAAACTGTTTTTT

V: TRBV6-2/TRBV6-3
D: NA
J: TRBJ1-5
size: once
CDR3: CASSYSSSGQPQHF
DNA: TGTGCCAGCAGTTACTCGAGTTCGGGGCAGCCCCAGCATTTT

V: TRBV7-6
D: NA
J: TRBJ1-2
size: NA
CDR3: CASSLRSGSYGYTF
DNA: TGTGCCAGCAGCTTACGGTCAGGGTCTTATGGCTACACCTTC